These 26 T cell receptor beta chains came from one sample sequenced in a study of cytomegalovirus exposure and HLA in healthy donors. 60 Vbeta and 13 Jbeta primers were used in PCR. Data came from immunoSEQ multiplex PCR; TCRdb stores just in-frame clones and leaves some out. The sample has some 34,000 clones, about 70% seen once; the top ten hold about a tenth. The sequenced sample consisted of PBMCs. The receptors here all came from a man in his forties or fifties in good health and CMV-seropositive.

V usage is TRBV9 and J usage is TRBJ1-5; a possible D gene is TRBD1 (6 bases). This CDR3 spans 15 amino acids. Between the trimmed V and J ends, which lost 4 bases and 4 bases, there was a span of 15 bases. CDR1 is SGDLS, CDR2 YYNGEE, per germline. The CDR3: CASSSWDTVNQPQHF. CDR3 nucleotides: TGTGCCAGCAGCTCTTGGGACACCGTAAATCAGCCCCAGCATTTT.

The CDR3 DNA is TGTGCCAGTAGTATCCCCCGGGAAGCTTTCTTT. This encodes CASSIPREAFF. The chain is built from TRBV19 and TRBJ1-1; no clear D gene. Trimming removed 3 bases at V and 8 bases at J, with 7 bases between. Germline assignment: CDR1 LNHDA and CDR2 SQIVND (reference sequence). The CDR3 consists of 11 residues.

CDR3 residues: CASSEGDAGKETQYF. CDR3 coding DNA: TGTGCCAGCAGCGAGGGGGACGCAGGAAAAGAGACCCAGTACTTC. V and J are TRBV9 and TRBJ2-5; D is perhaps TRBD1 (6 bases). V was pared by 3 bases and J by 3 bases, with 15 bases between. Germline lookup yields CDR1 SGDLS and CDR2 YYNGEE. The CDR3 is 15 amino acids.

This sequence joins TRBV4-2 and TRBJ1-4, with TRBD1 identical over 10 bases. Trimming cost V 2 bases and J 4 bases; bases outside gene matches: 7. Germline V gives CDR1 LGHNA, CDR2 YNFKEQ. This CDR3 is built from 17 residues. In DNA form, the CDR3 reads TGTGCCAGCAGCCAAACCCAAGGACAGGGGGGTAATGAAAAACTGTTTTTT. Translation gives CASSQTQGQGGNEKLFF.

This chain links TRBV4-1 with TRBJ1-5, with 7 nucleotides matching TRBD1. Germline CDR1 reads MGHRA; CDR2 reads YSYEKL. V gave up 3 bases and J gave up 5 bases; unmatched junction bases: 7. The CDR3 has 15 residues. The CDR3 nucleotides read TGCGCCAGCAGCCAGGCGGAGGGGGCAGATCAGCCCCAGCATTTT. It is translated as CASSQAEGADQPQHF.

This sequence joins TRBV5-1 and TRBJ1-4, with D maybe TRBD1 (6 bases). CDR3 size: 14 residues. Germline assignment: CDR1 SGHRS and CDR2 YFSETQ. The V gene lost 6 bases and the J gene lost 6 bases, with 15 bases spanning the gap. CDR3 nucleotides: TGCGCCAGCAAGTCGGGGGGCTCATATGAAAAACTGTTTTTT. It yields the protein CASKSGGSYEKLFF. The variable domain in full, with the rest retrieved from reference TRBV5-1 and TRBJ1-4, is KAGVTQTPRYLIKTRGQQVTLSCSPISGHRSVSWYQQTPGQGLQFLFEYFSETQRNKGNFPGRFSGRQFSNSRSEMNVSTLELGDSALYLCASKSGGSYEKLFFGSGTQLSVL.

J is TRBJ1-1 and V is TRBV5-1; maybe TRBD1 (6 bases). Germline V gene sequence: CDR1 SGHRS, CDR2 YFSETQ. Trimming took 1 base from V and 1 from J, leaving 14 bases between them. CDR3 size: 16 residues. The CDR3 DNA reads as TGCGCCAGCAGCTTGAACCTCCAGGACAGGAACACTGAAGCTTTCTTT. This encodes CASSLNLQDRNTEAFF. Based on the CDR3 plus reference TRBV5-1 and TRBJ1-1, the full variable domain is KAGVTQTPRYLIKTRGQQVTLSCSPISGHRSVSWYQQTPGQGLQFLFEYFSETQRNKGNFPGRFSGRQFSNSRSEMNVSTLELGDSALYLCASSLNLQDRNTEAFFGQGTRLTVV.

The chain is built from TRBV5-1 and TRBJ2-7; 12 nucleotides match TRBD2. The CDR3 is made up of 15 amino acids. Germline assignment: CDR1 SGHRS and CDR2 YFSETQ. J lost 4 bases, V lost 4 bases, and 6 bases had no gene match. CDR3 in DNA: TGCGCCAGCAGCCAGACTAGCGGGGGACGGTACGAGCAGTACTTC. This sequence encodes CASSQTSGGRYEQYF.

The chain links TRBV11-2 to TRBJ2-2; D not resolved. The germline V gene encodes CDR1 SGHAT and CDR2 FQNNGV. The CDR3 runs to 16 residues. The ends were cut back, 1 base at V and 0 bases at J, with 9 bases in the middle. The CDR3 DNA is TGTGCCAGCAGCTTAGCCCGCGGTTCGAACACCGGGGAGCTGTTTTTT. Protein product: CASSLARGSNTGELFF. Supplemented by reference TRBV11-2 and TRBJ2-2, the full variable domain reads EAGVAQSPRYKIIEKRQSVAFWCNPISGHATLYWYQQILGQGPKLLIQFQNNGVVDDSQLPKDRFSAERLKGVDSTLKIQPAKLEDSAVYLCASSLARGSNTGELFFGEGSRLTVL.

The gene calls are TRBV28 and TRBJ1-5; D not certain. CDR1 and CDR2 (germline): MDHEN, SYDVKM. The CDR3 spans 14 residues. V was cut by 7 bases and J by 5 bases, with 15 bases left in between. CDR3 loop: CASNPAGSYQPQHF. The CDR3 bases are TGTGCCAGCAACCCGGCCGGGTCATATCAGCCCCAGCATTTT.

The rearrangement uses TRBV5-5 and TRBJ2-2, with TRBD1 as a possible D gene (5 bases). This CDR3 is built from 13 residues. Per the germline V gene, CDR1 is SGHKS and CDR2 is YYEKEE (reference sequence). The V end lost 2 bases, the J end lost 6 bases, and 8 bases lay between the germline ends. DNA of the CDR3: TGTGCCAGCAGCTTCGCAGGGCCCGGGGAGCTGTTTTTT. This translates into CASSFAGPGELFF.

The table lists this clone with a few counts. The chain carries TRBV5-6 and TRBJ1-2; weak D call: TRBD1 (6 bases). This CDR3 comprises 16 residues. Germline-derived CDR1 and CDR2 are SGHDT and YYEEEE. The germline V and J ends were trimmed by 4 bases and 0 bases, with 16 bases remaining between them. CDR3 sequence (DNA): TGTGCCAGCAGCCGCGGGAGGGGGGCAGCTAACTATGGCTACACCTTC. Translating it yields CASSRGRGAANYGYTF.

V is TRBV5-6 and J is TRBJ2-1; 9 nucleotides align to TRBD2. CDR3 length equals 16 residues. Germline CDR1 reads SGHDT; CDR2 reads YYEEEE. The V gene end was trimmed by 6 bases and the J gene end by 8 bases; junction bases not matched to a gene: 15. The CDR3 region has the DNA TGTGCCAGCACACATTTGCGGGGGGGCAGAAGCGATGAGCAGTTCTTC. This translates into CASTHLRGGRSDEQFF.

The gene calls are TRBV28 and TRBJ2-4; tentative D call: TRBD2 (7 bases). The CDR3 extends over 18 amino acids. CDR1 is MDHEN, CDR2 SYDVKM, per germline. V gave up 3 bases and J gave up 0 bases, with 18 bases separating them. CDR3 amino acids: CASSFRGANRIAKNIQYF. CDR3 nucleotide sequence: TGTGCCAGCAGTTTCCGGGGGGCGAACCGAATAGCCAAAAACATTCAGTACTTC.

This clone was seen a few times. V is TRBV5-6 and J is TRBJ1-5, with D uncertain. From germline, CDR1 is SGHDT and CDR2 YYEEEE. V shed 6 bases and J shed 1 base, with 17 bases lying between them. This CDR3 is 16 amino acids long. The CDR3 nucleotides read TGTGCCAGCACCCTCAGAGGAGGCGTAAGCAATCAGCCCCAGCATTTT. It yields the protein CASTLRGGVSNQPQHF.

The chain employs TRBV7-2 and TRBJ1-2; maybe TRBD1 (5 bases). Trimming removed 0 bases from V and 4 bases from J, with 9 bases in between. The germline gives CDR1 SGHTA, CDR2 FQGNSA. The CDR3 loop spans 14 amino acids. DNA for the CDR3: TGTGCCAGCAGCTTAGCTGACAGAGGCTATGGCTACACCTTC. Amino acids: CASSLADRGYGYTF.

The gene calls are TRBV28 and TRBJ2-3, with D perhaps TRBD1 (5 bases). CDR1 MDHEN and CDR2 SYDVKM come from the germline V gene. Trimming pared 10 bases from V and 1 base from J, leaving 15 bases between. This CDR3 spans 14 amino acids. Here the CDR3 DNA reads TGTGCCACCCAGGGCAGAGCCGGCACAGATACGCAGTATTTT. Its translation: CATQGRAGTDTQYF.

This CDR3 reads CASSLVQGIEQYF. CDR3 bases: TGTGCCAGCAGTCTCGTACAGGGGATCGAGCAGTACTTC. The chain joins TRBV6-6 to TRBJ2-7, with 7 bases matching TRBD1. CDR1 is MNHNY and CDR2 is SVGAGI in the germline V gene (reference sequence). The junction had 7 bases not matched to a gene; V was cut back by 5 bases and J by 6 bases. The CDR3 totals 13 residues.

The J gene is TRBJ2-5, the V gene TRBV7-2; tentatively, D is TRBD2 (5 bases). Germline V gene data show CDR1 as SGHTA and CDR2 as FQGNSA. CDR3 length equals 14 residues. Trimming took 3 bases from V and 4 from J, leaving 12 bases between them. CDR3 residues: CASSFPGYSETQYF. DNA for the CDR3: TGTGCCAGCAGCTTTCCGGGGTATTCAGAGACCCAGTACTTC.

Only one count was recorded for this clone. V and J are TRBV15 and TRBJ1-2; TRBD1 agrees at 9 bases. The length of the CDR3 is 14 residues. From germline, CDR1 is LNHNV and CDR2 YYDKDF (reference sequence). The trim removed 0 bases at V and 8 bases at J, leaving 4 bases unmatched. The CDR3 sequence is CATSRDMTGGGYTF. DNA for the CDR3: TGTGCCACCAGCAGAGATATGACAGGGGGAGGCTACACCTTC.

The chain joins TRBV6-1 to TRBJ1-2, with TRBD1 matching over 8 bases. The CDR3 contains 12 residues. V was clipped by 8 bases and J by 8 bases; unmatched bases: 7. Germline V gene lookup returns CDR1 MNHNS and CDR2 SASEGT. CDR3 DNA: TGTGCCAGCGACAGGGGATTCGGGGGCTACACCTTC. Protein product: CASDRGFGGYTF.

To note about this clone: One junction end disagrees with the germline gene, perhaps due to a read error. The CDR3 DNA reads as TGTGCCAGCAGCATAGCGGGCGGGTTTTCTAGCACAGATACGCAGTATTTT. It encodes CASSIAGGFSSTDTQYF. This chain links TRBV7-2 with TRBJ2-3; 7 nucleotides agree with TRBD2. Per germline, CDR1 SGHTA and CDR2 FQGNSA. CDR3 length: 17 amino acids.

This clone was seen a few times. The chain employs TRBV16 and TRBJ2-1, with TRBD1 identical over 7 bases. V was pared by 4 bases and J by 4 bases, with 13 bases of the junction left unmatched. From germline, CDR1 is KGHSY and CDR2 FQNENV. This CDR3 is 17 amino acids long. The CDR3 DNA is TGTGCCAGCAGCCCACGGACAGGCTTTGGGAGATACAATGAGCAGTTCTTC. The encoded protein is CASSPRTGFGRYNEQFF.

This clone was picked up a small number of times. The V call is TRBV30, the J call TRBJ2-1, with TRBD1 identical over 8 bases. This CDR3 region has 17 residues. Per germline, CDR1 GTSNPN and CDR2 SVGIG (reference sequence). V lost 5 bases to trimming and J lost 6 bases; unmatched junction nucleotides: 18. The CDR3 nucleotides are TGTGCCTGGGATGGACAGGGCGTGTGGCTTGGGGCCAATGAGCAGTTCTTC. Its protein is CAWDGQGVWLGANEQFF.

The V and J genes are TRBV7-2 and TRBJ1-1; tentative D call: TRBD1 (6 bases). Germline CDR1 is SGHTA and CDR2 is FQGNSA. CDR3 length: 14 amino acids. The V and J ends lost 5 bases and 4 bases respectively, with 14 bases between them. CDR3 residues: CASSISARGTEAFF. CDR3 nucleotides: TGTGCCAGCAGCATTTCCGCCAGGGGCACTGAAGCTTTCTTT.

This chain links TRBV4-2 with TRBJ2-3; 9 nucleotides align to TRBD2. The length of the CDR3 is 15 residues. V shed 0 bases, J shed 4 bases, and the junction held 2 bases outside the gene matches. From germline, CDR1 is LGHNA and CDR2 YNFKEQ. The CDR3 here is CASSQERGGPDTQYF. CDR3 sequence (DNA): TGTGCCAGCAGCCAAGAGCGGGGGGGCCCAGATACGCAGTATTTT.